What follows are 10 T cell receptor beta chains derived from one specimen sequenced in a study of CD8+CD57+ T cells in acquired aplastic anemia. The template for TCR beta VDJ and CDR3 sequence profiling was genomic DNA. TCRdb reprocessed the reads via MiXCR and lists one record per CDR3 protein. The sample includes roughly 300,000 distinct CDR3 sequences, about 56% seen only once; the top ten take approximately 8%. The sequenced material came from sorted CD4+, CD8+, or CD8+CD57+ T cells (not recorded which) from PBMCs. These receptors all stem from a human donor with severe aplastic anemia or a healthy control (not recorded which).

This clonotype appeared a single time. The chain has TRBV7-3 and TRBJ2-3; a possible D gene is TRBD2 (5 bases). The CDR3 consists of 14 residues. V lost 5 bases, J lost 4 bases, and 13 bases lay in between. Germline CDR1 reads SGHTA; CDR2 reads FQGTGA. CDR3 sequence (DNA): TGTGCCAGCAGCACCCGGACTGGCGCAGATACGCAGTATTTT. Translation gives CASSTRTGADTQYF.

V gene TRBV2 combines with J gene TRBJ2-7; possible D gene TRBD1, 6 bases. CDR1 and CDR2 (germline): SNHLY, FYNNEI. The CDR3 has 14 residues. With 6 bases removed from V and 6 bases from J, the gap between germline ends came to 18 bases. For the CDR3, the DNA is TGTGCCAGCAGGGCGATCTCGACAGGATCCGAGCAGTACTTC. Protein product: CASRAISTGSEQYF.

The chain uses TRBV7-2 and TRBJ2-5; D gene uncertain. The germline CDR1 and CDR2 sequences are SGHTA and FQGNSA. The CDR3 is 14 amino acids. The ends were cut back, 1 base at V and 5 bases at J, with 11 bases in the middle. In nucleotides, the CDR3 is TGTGCCAGCAGCTTAGGGCTTGGGCGGGAGACCCAGTACTTC. Encoded protein: CASSLGLGRETQYF.

The chain is built from TRBV7-2 and TRBJ1-2; D is possibly TRBD1 (5 bases). Trimming shortened V by 1 base and J by 1 base, and 19 bases separated the two germline ends. The CDR3 covers 18 residues. Germline CDR1 is SGHTA and CDR2 is FQGNSA. CDR3 sequence reads: CASSLGRRLAGGNYGYTF. The CDR3 DNA reads TGTGCCAGCAGCTTAGGTCGTCGACTAGCGGGGGGTAACTATGGCTACACCTTC.

This clonotype was detected ten times or more. The CDR3 loop reads CASSVVQGDTQYF. CDR3 bases: TGTGCCAGCAGCGTAGTTCAGGGGGATACGCAGTATTTT. The chain links TRBV9 to TRBJ2-3, with a weak D call TRBD1 (6 bases). Trimming left V 0 bases short and J 6 bases short, with 8 bases between. CDR1 SGDLS and CDR2 YYNGEE come from the germline V gene. This CDR3 contains 13 residues.

This clonotype was detected only a few times. The rearrangement links TRBV7-6 to TRBJ1-2; D may be TRBD1 (5 bases). Looked up from germline, CDR1 is SGHVS and CDR2 is FNYEAQ. Trimming left V 4 bases short and J 4 bases short, with 7 bases between. The CDR3 length is 12 residues. CDR3 region: CASSSQAYGYTF. The CDR3 DNA follows: TGTGCCAGCAGCTCACAGGCCTATGGCTACACCTTC.

This clonotype was seen ten or more times. A much more abundant neighbour one base away suggests this may be a read error. The chain joins TRBV20-1 to TRBJ2-5, with D hard to call. The CDR3 is 10 residues long. Germline V gives CDR1 DFQATT, CDR2 SNEGSKA (reference sequence). The CDR3: CSASPEAQYF. CDR3 sequence (DNA): TGCAGTGCTAGTCCAGAGGCCCAGTACTTC.

This chain connects TRBV11-1 to TRBJ2-1; TRBD2 matches at 14 bases. The CDR3 length is 17 residues. Germline lookup yields CDR1 SGHAT and CDR2 FQDESV (reference sequence). V was pared by 1 base and J by 9 bases, with 8 bases of the junction left unmatched. CDR3 region: CASSLVGLAGGYGEQFF. CDR3 nucleotide sequence: TGTGCCAGCAGCTTAGTCGGACTAGCGGGAGGTTATGGTGAGCAGTTCTTC.

This sequence joins TRBV5-1 and TRBJ2-7; no clear D gene. Germline-derived CDR1 and CDR2 are SGHRS and YFSETQ. The CDR3 covers 15 residues. The V gene lost 0 bases and the J gene lost 7 bases, with 17 bases spanning the gap. CDR3 sequence reads: CASSLEGRQGKEQYF. As DNA, the CDR3 is TGCGCCAGCAGCTTGGAGGGCCGGCAAGGGAAGGAGCAGTACTTC.

The chain is built from TRBV25-1 and TRBJ2-5; 7 bases agree with TRBD2. The length of the CDR3 is 15 residues. V was clipped by 1 base and J by 9 bases; unmatched bases: 11. Germline V gene lookup returns CDR1 MGHDK and CDR2 SYGVNS. CDR3 sequence reads: CASSEFWLAVGAQYF. The CDR3 bases are TGTGCCAGCAGTGAATTTTGGCTAGCGGTAGGGGCCCAGTACTTC.